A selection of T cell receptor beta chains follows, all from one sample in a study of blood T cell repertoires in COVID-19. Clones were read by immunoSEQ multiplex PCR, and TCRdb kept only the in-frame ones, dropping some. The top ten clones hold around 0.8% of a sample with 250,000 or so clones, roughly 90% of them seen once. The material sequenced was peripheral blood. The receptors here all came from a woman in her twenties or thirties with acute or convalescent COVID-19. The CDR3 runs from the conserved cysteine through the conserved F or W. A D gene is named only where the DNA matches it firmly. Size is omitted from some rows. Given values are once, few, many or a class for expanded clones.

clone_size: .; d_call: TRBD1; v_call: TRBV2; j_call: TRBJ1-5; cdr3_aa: CASSRTGGFFQPQHF; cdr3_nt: TGTGCCAGCAGCCGGACAGGGGGCTTTTTTCAGCCCCAGCATTTT
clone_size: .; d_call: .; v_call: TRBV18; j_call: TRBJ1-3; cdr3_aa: CASSPETGGSGNTIYF; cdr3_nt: TGTGCCAGCTCACCTGAGACAGGCGGGTCTGGAAACACCATATATTTT
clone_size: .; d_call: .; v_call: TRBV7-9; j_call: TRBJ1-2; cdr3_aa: CASSLGVSGDGYTF; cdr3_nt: TGTGCCAGCAGCTTAGGTGTGTCAGGGGATGGCTACACCTTC
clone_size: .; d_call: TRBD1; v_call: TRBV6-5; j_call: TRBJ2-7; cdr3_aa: CASSAGTEVYEQYF; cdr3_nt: TGTGCCAGCTCAGCCGGGACAGAAGTCTACGAGCAGTACTTC
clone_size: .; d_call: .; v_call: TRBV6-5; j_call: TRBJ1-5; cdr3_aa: CASSYSDSVNQPQHF; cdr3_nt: TGTGCCAGCAGTTACTCGGACAGCGTCAATCAGCCCCAGCATTTT
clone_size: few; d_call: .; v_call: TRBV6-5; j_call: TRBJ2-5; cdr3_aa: CASSLNRETQYF; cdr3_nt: TGTGCCAGCAGCCTTAACAGGGAGACCCAGTACTTC
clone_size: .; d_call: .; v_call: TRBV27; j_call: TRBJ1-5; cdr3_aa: CASSPSGGSNQPQHF; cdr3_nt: TGTGCCAGCAGTCCTTCGGGTGGGAGCAATCAGCCCCAGCATTTT
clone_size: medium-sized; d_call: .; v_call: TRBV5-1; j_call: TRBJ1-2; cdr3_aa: CASSLGGRSILGYTF; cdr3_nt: TGCGCCAGCAGCCTCGGTGGCAGGTCCATCCTGGGCTACACCTTC
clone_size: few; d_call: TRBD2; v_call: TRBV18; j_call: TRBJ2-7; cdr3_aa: CASSPLPSGSSSYEQYF; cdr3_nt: TGTGCCAGCTCACCACTTCCTAGCGGGAGTAGTTCCTACGAGCAGTACTTC
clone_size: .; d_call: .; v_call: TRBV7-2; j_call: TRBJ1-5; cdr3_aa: CASSLIRGNNQPQHF; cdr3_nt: TGTGCCAGCAGCTTGATCCGGGGGAACAATCAGCCCCAGCATTTT
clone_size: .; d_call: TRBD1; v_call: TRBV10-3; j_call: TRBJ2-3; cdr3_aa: CAINRGSDTQYF; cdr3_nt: TGTGCCATCAACAGGGGGTCAGATACGCAGTATTTT
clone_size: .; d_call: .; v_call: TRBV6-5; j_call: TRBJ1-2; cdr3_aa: CASKLPGKSRRYTF; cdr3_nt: TGTGCCAGCAAACTCCCGGGAAAATCCCGTCGCTACACCTTC
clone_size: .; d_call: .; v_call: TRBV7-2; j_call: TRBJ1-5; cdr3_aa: CASSGQRANQPQHF; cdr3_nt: TGTGCCAGCAGTGGGCAGAGGGCTAATCAGCCCCAGCATTTT
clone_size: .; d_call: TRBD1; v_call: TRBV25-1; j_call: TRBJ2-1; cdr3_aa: CASSESGRGQGEQFF; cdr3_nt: TGTGCCAGCAGTGAATCCGGCAGGGGGCAAGGTGAGCAGTTCTTC
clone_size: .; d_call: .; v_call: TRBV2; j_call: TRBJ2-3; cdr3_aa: CASSETGPSTDTQYF; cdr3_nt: TGTGCCAGCAGCGAGACAGGCCCTAGCACAGATACGCAGTATTTT
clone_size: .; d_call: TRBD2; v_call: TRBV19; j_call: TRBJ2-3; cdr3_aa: CASSGAGGRPDTQYF; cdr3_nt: TGTGCCAGTAGTGGAGCGGGAGGGCGGCCAGATACGCAGTATTTT
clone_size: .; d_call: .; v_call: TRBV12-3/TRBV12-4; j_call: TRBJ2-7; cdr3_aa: CASSGSASYEQYF; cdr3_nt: TGTGCCAGCAGCGGGTCGGCCTCCTACGAGCAGTACTTC
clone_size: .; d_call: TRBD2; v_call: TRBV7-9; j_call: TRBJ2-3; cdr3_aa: CASSSLLTSGSTDTQYF; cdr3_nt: TGTGCCAGCAGTTCACTTTTGACTAGCGGGAGCACAGATACGCAGTATTTT
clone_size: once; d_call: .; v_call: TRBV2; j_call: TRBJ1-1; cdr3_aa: CASGNRADTEAFF; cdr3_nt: TGTGCCAGCGGTAACAGGGCTGACACTGAAGCTTTCTTT
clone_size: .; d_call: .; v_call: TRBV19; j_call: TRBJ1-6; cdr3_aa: CASSISTRNYNSPLHF; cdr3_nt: TGTGCCAGTAGTATATCCACGCGGAACTATAATTCACCCCTCCACTTT
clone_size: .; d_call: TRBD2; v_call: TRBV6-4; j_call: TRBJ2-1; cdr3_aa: CASRLTSGRDNEQFF; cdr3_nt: TGTGCCAGCAGGCTGACTAGCGGGAGGGACAATGAGCAGTTCTTC
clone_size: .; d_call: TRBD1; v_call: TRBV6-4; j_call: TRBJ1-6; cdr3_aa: CASRGFNGTGRRRPLHF; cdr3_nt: TGTGCCAGCAGAGGATTTAACGGGACAGGTCGAAGAAGGCCCCTCCACTTT
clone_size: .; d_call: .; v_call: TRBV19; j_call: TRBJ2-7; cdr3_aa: CASSTTGPKQYF; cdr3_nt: TGTGCCAGTAGTACGACAGGCCCTAAGCAGTACTTC
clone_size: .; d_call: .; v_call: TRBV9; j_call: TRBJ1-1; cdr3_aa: CASSTRQADTEAFF; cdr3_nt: TGTGCCAGCAGCACGAGACAAGCGGACACTGAAGCTTTCTTT
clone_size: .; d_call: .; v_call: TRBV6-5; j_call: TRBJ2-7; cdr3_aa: CASSYRQTDPYEQYF; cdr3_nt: TGTGCCAGCAGTTACCGTCAGACAGACCCCTACGAGCAGTACTTC
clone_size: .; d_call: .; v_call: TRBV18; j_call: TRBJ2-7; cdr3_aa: CASSRDLRGKGYEQYF; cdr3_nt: TGTGCCAGCTCACGCGATCTCCGCGGGAAAGGCTACGAGCAGTACTTC
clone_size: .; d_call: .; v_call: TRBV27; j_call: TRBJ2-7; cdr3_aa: CASSLDRTTYEQYF; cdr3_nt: TGTGCCAGCAGTTTAGACAGGACAACCTACGAGCAGTACTTC
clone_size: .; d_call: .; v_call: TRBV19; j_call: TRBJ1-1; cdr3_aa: CASSYGYSEAFF; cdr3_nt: TGTGCCAGTTCGTACGGGTATTCTGAAGCTTTCTTT
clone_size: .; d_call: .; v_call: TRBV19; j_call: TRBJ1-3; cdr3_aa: CASSTGFLVRDTIYF; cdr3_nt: TGTGCCAGTAGCACAGGGTTCCTAGTTCGGGACACCATATATTTT
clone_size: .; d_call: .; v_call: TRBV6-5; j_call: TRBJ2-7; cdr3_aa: CASSYSVGHGTYEQYF; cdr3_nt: TGTGCCAGCAGTTACTCGGTCGGGCACGGGACCTACGAGCAGTACTTC
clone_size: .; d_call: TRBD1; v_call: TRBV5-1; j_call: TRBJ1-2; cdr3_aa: CASSWDRGPSGYTF; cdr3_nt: TGCGCCAGCAGCTGGGACAGGGGGCCTAGCGGCTACACCTTC
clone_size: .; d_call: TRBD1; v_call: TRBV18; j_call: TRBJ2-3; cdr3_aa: CASSYGQGWTDTQYF; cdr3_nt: TGTGCCAGCTCTTACGGACAGGGATGGACAGATACGCAGTATTTT
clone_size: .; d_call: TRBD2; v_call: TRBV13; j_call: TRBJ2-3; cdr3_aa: CASSLASGSVADTQYF; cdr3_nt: TGTGCCAGCAGCTTAGCTAGCGGGAGTGTGGCAGATACGCAGTATTTT
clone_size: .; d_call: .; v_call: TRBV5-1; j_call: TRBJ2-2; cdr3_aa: CASSLAWGDGNGELFF; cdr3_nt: TGCGCCAGCAGCTTGGCTTGGGGAGATGGCAACGGGGAGCTGTTTTTT
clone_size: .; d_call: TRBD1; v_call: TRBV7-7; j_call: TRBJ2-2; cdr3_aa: CASSRTGAINTGELFF; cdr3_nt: TGTGCTAGCAGCCGTACAGGGGCCATTAACACCGGGGAGCTGTTTTTT
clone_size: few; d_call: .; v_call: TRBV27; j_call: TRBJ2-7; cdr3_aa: CASSLRQAPGGEQYF; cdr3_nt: TGTGCCAGCAGTCTTCGACAGGCTCCAGGGGGGGAGCAGTACTTC
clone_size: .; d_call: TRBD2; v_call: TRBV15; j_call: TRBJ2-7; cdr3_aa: CATSRGLAGEVYEQYF; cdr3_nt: TGTGCCACCAGCAGAGGACTAGCGGGAGAGGTCTACGAGCAGTACTTC
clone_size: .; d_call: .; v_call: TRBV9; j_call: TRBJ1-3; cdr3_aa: CASSVTTRGDTIYF; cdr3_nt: TGTGCCAGCAGCGTAACAACCAGAGGAGACACCATATATTTT
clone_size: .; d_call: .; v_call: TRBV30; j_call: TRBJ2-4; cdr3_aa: CAWSVIRGTKNIQYF; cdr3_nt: TGTGCCTGGAGTGTTATCAGGGGCACCAAAAACATTCAGTACTTC
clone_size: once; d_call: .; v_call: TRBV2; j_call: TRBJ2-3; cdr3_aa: CASSERAGGTTDTQYF; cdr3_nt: TGTGCCAGCAGTGAAAGGGCCGGCGGGACCACAGATACGCAGTATTTT
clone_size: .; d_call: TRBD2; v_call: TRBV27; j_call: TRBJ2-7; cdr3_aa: CASSFLAQAGPSSYEQYF; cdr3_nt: TGTGCCAGCAGTTTTCTGGCGCAAGCGGGACCTAGCTCCTACGAGCAGTACTTC
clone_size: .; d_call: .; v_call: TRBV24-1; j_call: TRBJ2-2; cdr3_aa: CATSDLKSGRHLPGELFF; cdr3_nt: TGTGCCACCAGTGATTTGAAGTCCGGGAGACATCTTCCCGGGGAGCTGTTTTTT
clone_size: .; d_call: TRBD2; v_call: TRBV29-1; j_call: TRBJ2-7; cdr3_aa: CSVEVIGTMSYEQYF; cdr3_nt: TGCAGCGTGGAAGTTATCGGGACTATGTCCTACGAGCAGTACTTC
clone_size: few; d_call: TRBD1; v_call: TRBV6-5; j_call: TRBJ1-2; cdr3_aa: CASRTGTASYGYTF; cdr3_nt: TGTGCCAGCAGGACCGGGACAGCCAGCTATGGCTACACCTTC
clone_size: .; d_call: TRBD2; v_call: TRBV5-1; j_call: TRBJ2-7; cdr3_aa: CASSLTSAHEQYF; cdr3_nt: TGCGCCAGCAGCTTGACTAGCGCGCACGAGCAGTACTTC
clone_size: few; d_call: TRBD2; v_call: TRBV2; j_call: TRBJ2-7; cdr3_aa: CASAGRTSGDAGYEQYF; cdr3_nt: TGTGCCAGCGCCGGAAGGACTAGCGGGGACGCGGGATACGAGCAGTACTTC
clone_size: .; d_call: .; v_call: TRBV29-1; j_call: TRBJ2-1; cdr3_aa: CSVAEFGNDEQFF; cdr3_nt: TGCAGCGTCGCGGAATTTGGTAACGATGAGCAGTTCTTC